The source of this TCR beta chain is a study of T cell responses to AZD1222 COVID-19 vaccine. Regarding this clone: What it binds is not known.

CDR1 is LGHNA, CDR2 YNFKEQ, per germline. Losses at the gene ends were 0 bases for V and 6 bases for J; bases not matched to a gene: 11. This CDR3 has 18 amino acids. Whole-study findings and limits: A reported finding is that nearly half of spike-specific TCRs target unmutated variant regions.

Assay: immunoSEQ multiplex PCR; the TCRdb copy retains only in-frame clones and omits some. The sample gives about 130,000 clones, 90% of which show up once; less than 8.5% is in the top ten. The clonotype originates from an adult in good health. This chain connects TRBV4-2 to TRBJ2-3; 11 nucleotides match TRBD2. The specimen comprised peripheral blood, sampled on day 0 of AZD1222 vaccination. The CDR3 DNA reads TGTGCCAGCAGCCAAGATAGCGGGGGGGCCGATCCTCCCGATACGCAGTATTTT. Translation gives CASSQDSGGADPPDTQYF.